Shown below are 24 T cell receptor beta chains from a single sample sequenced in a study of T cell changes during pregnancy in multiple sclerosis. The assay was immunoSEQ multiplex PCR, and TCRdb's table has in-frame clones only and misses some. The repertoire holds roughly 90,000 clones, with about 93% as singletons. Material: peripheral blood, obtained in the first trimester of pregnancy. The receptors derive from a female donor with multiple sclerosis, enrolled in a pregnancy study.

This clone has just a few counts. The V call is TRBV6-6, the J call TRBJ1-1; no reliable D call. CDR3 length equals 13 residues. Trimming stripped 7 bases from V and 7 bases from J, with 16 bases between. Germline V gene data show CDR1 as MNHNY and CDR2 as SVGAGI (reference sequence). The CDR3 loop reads CASMAEGAHEAFF. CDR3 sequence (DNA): TGTGCCAGCATGGCGGAGGGAGCCCATGAAGCTTTCTTT.

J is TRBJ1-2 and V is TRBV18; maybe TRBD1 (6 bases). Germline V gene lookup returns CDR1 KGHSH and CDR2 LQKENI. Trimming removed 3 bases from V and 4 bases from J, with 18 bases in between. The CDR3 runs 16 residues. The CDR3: CASSPLGAGASYGYTF. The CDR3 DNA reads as TGTGCCAGCTCACCTTTAGGCGCGGGGGCGAGCTATGGCTACACCTTC.

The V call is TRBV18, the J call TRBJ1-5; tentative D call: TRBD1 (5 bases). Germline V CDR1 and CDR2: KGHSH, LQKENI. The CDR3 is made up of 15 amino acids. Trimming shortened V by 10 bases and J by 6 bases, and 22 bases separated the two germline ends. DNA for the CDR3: TGTGCCACCCCGGGGACCCGGGGGGATGGTCAGCCCCAGCATTTT. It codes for CATPGTRGDGQPQHF.

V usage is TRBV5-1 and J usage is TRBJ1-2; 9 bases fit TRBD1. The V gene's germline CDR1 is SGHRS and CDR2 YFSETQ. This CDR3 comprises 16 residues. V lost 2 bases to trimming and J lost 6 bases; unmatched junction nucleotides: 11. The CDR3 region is CASSFAQPDRGHGYTF. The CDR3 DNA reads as TGCGCCAGCAGCTTTGCCCAACCGGACAGGGGACATGGCTACACCTTC.

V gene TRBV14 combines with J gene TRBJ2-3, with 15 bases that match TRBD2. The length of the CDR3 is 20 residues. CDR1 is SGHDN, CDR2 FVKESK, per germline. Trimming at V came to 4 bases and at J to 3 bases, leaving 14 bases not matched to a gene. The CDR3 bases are TGTGCCAGCAGCCCGGGACTGCCGGGACTAGCGGGGGGTGTGACAGATACGCAGTATTTT. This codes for CASSPGLPGLAGGVTDTQYF. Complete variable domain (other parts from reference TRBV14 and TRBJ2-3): EAGVTQFPSHSVIEKGQTVTLRCDPISGHDNLYWYRRVMGKEIKFLLHFVKESKQDESGMPNNRFLAERTGGTYSTLKVQPAELEDSGVYFCASSPGLPGLAGGVTDTQYFGPGTRLTVL.

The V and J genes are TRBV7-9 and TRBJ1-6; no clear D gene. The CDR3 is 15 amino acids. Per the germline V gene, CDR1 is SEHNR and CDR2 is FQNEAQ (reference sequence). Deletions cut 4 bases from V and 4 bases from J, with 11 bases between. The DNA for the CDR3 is TGTGCCAGCAGCTCCTACCGTGATTATAATTCACCCCTCCACTTT. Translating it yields CASSSYRDYNSPLHF.

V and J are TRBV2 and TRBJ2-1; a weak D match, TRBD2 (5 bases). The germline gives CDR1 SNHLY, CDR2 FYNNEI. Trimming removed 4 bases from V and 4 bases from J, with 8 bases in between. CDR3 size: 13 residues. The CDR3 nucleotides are TGTGCCAGCAGTGTCTGGGAGTACAATGAGCAGTTCTTC. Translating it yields CASSVWEYNEQFF.

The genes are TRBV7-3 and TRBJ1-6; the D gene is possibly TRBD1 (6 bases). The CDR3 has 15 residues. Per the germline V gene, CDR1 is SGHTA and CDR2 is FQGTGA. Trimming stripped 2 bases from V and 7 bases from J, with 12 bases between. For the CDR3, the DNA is TGTGCCAGCAGCTTAGGGGGGGCGGGGAATTCACCCCTCCACTTT. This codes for CASSLGGAGNSPLHF. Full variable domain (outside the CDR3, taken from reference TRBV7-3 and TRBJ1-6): GAGVSQTPSNKVTEKGKYVELRCDPISGHTALYWYRQSLGQGPEFLIYFQGTGAADDSGLPNDRFFAVRPEGSVSTLKIQRTERGDSAVYLCASSLGGAGNSPLHFGNGTRLTVT.

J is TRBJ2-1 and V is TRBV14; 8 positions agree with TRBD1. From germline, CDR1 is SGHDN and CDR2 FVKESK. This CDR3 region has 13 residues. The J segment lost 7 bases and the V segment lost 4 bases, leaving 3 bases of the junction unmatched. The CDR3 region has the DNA TGTGCCAGCAGCCCTGACAGGGGAAATGAGCAGTTCTTC. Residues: CASSPDRGNEQFF.

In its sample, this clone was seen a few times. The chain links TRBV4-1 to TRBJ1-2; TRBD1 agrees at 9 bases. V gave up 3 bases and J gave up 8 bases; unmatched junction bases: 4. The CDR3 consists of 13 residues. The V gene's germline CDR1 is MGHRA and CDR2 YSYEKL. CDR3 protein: CASSHTGGNGYTF. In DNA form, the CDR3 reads TGCGCCAGCAGCCATACAGGGGGCAACGGCTACACCTTC.

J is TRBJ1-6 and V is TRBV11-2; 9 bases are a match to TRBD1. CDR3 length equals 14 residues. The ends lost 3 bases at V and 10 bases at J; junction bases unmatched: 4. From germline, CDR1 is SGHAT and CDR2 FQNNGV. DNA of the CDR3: TGTGCCAGCAGCTTGGGGACAGGGCAATCACCCCTCCACTTT. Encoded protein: CASSLGTGQSPLHF. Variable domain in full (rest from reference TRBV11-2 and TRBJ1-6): EAGVAQSPRYKIIEKRQSVAFWCNPISGHATLYWYQQILGQGPKLLIQFQNNGVVDDSQLPKDRFSAERLKGVDSTLKIQPAKLEDSAVYLCASSLGTGQSPLHFGNGTRLTVT.

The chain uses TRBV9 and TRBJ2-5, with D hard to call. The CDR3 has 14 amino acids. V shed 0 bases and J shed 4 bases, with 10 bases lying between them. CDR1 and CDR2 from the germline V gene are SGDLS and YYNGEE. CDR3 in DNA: TGTGCCAGCAGCGTAGCTCCTACTCCAGAGACCCAGTACTTC. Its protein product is CASSVAPTPETQYF.

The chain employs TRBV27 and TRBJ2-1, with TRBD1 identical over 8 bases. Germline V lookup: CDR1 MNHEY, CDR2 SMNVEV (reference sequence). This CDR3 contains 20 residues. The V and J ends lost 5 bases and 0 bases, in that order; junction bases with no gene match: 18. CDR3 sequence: CASSPTGTGGGRSSYNEQFF. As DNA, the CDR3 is TGTGCCAGCAGTCCAACCGGGACAGGAGGTGGTCGAAGCTCCTACAATGAGCAGTTCTTC.

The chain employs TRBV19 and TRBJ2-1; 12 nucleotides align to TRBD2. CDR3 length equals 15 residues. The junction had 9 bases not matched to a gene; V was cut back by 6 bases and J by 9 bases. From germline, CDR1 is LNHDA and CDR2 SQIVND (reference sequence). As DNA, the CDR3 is TGTGCCAGTAGCACGACTAGCGGGGGCTTCGGTGAGCAGTTCTTC. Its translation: CASSTTSGGFGEQFF.

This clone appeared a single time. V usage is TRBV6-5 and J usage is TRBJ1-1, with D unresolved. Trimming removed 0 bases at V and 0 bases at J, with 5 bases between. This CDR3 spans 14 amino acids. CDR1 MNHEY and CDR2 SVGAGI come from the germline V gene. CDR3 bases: TGTGCCAGCAGTTACTCTGGGCTGAACACTGAAGCTTTCTTT. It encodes CASSYSGLNTEAFF.

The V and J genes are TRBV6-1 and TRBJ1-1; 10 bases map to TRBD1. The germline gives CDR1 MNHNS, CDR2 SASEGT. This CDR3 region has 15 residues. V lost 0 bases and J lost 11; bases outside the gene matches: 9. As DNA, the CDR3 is TGTGCCAGCAGTGAAGCGATTGGGACAGGGGTCGGGGCTTTCTTT. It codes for CASSEAIGTGVGAFF.

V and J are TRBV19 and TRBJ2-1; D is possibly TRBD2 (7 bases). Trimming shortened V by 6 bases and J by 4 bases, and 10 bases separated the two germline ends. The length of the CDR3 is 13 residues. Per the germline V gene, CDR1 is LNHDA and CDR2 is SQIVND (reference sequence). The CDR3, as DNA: TGTGCCAGTAGGCGGGGGCAGTACAATGAGCAGTTCTTC. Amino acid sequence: CASRRGQYNEQFF.

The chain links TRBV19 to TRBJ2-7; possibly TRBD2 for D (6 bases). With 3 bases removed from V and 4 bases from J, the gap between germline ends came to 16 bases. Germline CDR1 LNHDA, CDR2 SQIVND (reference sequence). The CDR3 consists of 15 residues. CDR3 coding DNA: TGTGCCAGTAGTATTTCGGGGGACGCTAGGTACGAGCAGTACTTC. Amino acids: CASSISGDARYEQYF.

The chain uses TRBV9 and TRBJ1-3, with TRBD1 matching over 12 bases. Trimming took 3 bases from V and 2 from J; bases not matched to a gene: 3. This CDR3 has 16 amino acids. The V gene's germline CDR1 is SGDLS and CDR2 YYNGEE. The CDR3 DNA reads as TGTGCCAGCAGCGAGGGGACAGGGGGCACTGGAAACACCATATATTTT. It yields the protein CASSEGTGGTGNTIYF.

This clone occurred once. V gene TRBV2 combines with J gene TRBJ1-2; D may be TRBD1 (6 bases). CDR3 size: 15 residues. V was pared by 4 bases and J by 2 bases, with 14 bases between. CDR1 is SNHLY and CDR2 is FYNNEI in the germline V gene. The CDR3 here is CASSGGQGPNYGYTF. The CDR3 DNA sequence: TGTGCCAGCAGTGGAGGCCAGGGGCCCAACTATGGCTACACCTTC.

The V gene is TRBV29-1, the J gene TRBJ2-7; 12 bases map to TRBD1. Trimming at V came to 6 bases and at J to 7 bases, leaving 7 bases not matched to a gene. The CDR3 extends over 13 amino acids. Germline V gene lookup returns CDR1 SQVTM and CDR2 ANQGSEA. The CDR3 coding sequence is TGCAGCGTCTCGGGACAGGGGGCGGGTGAGCAGTACTTC. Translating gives CSVSGQGAGEQYF.

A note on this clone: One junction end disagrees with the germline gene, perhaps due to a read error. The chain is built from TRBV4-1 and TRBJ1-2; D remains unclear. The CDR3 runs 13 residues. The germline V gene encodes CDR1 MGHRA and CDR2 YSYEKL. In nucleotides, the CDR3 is TGCGCCAGCAGCCAAGATCTAGAGTCGTCCGACCACTTC. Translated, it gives CASSQDLESSDHF.

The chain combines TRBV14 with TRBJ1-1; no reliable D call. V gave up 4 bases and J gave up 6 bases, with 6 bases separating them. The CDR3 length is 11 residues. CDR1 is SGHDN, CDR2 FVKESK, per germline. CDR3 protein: CASSRGPEAFF. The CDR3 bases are TGTGCCAGCAGCCGCGGGCCTGAAGCTTTCTTT.

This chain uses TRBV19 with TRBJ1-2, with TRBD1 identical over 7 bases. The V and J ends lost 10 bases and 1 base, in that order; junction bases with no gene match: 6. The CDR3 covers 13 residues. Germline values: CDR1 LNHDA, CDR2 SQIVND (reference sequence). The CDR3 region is CATQTGSNYGYTF. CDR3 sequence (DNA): TGTGCCACCCAGACAGGGAGTAACTATGGCTACACCTTC.